Listed here are 13 T cell receptor beta chains from one sample, sequenced in a study of blood T cells in healthy people across ages. A second PCR of 7 to 11 cycles used a sample-barcoded 5' primer and a J-beta primer mix. A single record per CDR3 protein comes from TCRdb applying MiXCR to the 5' RACE reads. The data hold some 1.5 million distinct CDR3 sequences, with 25% to 30% observed a single time. Sequenced material: blood. These receptors were collected from a young woman in good health.

The chain recombines TRBV20-1 with TRBJ1-5, with TRBD1 matching 8 bases. The CDR3 sequence is 15 residues long. Germline V gene sequence: CDR1 DFQATT, CDR2 SNEGSKA (reference sequence). J was trimmed by 2 bases and V by 5 bases; bases with no gene match: 8. The CDR3: CSAPGGSTGNQPQHF. The CDR3 coding sequence is TGCAGTGCTCCAGGGGGCTCTACGGGCAATCAGCCCCAGCATTTT.

This clonotype was found many times. The CDR3 here is CASSSGSRDRDYEQYF. In DNA, the CDR3 is TGTGCCAGCAGTTCGGGAAGTCGGGACAGGGACTACGAGCAGTACTTC. The chain carries TRBV12-3 or TRBV12-4 and TRBJ2-7; 9 bases fit TRBD1. The CDR3 consists of 16 residues. J gave up 3 bases and V 4 bases, and 10 bases lay outside the gene matches.

This clonotype was observed a handful of times. The rearrangement uses TRBV12-5 and TRBJ2-5; TRBD2 agrees at 12 bases. The ends lost 6 bases at V and 3 bases at J; junction bases unmatched: 8. This CDR3 has 16 amino acids. The germline V gene has CDR1 LGHNT and CDR2 FRNRAP. The CDR3 protein is CASGRAASGREETQYF. The DNA of the CDR3 is TGTGCTAGTGGGCGGGCCGCTAGCGGGAGGGAAGAGACCCAGTACTTC.

This clonotype appeared once. The chain joins TRBV27 to TRBJ1-1; perhaps TRBD1 as D (6 bases). V was pared by 5 bases and J by 2 bases, with 12 bases between. Germline assignment: CDR1 MNHEY and CDR2 SMNVEV (reference sequence). The CDR3 has 14 residues. CDR3 sequence reads: CASSIGGRNTEAFF. CDR3 DNA sequence: TGTGCCAGCAGTATAGGGGGGCGAAACACTGAAGCTTTCTTT.

The rearrangement uses TRBV20-1 and TRBJ1-2, with D hard to call. The V gene lost 6 bases and the J gene lost 2 bases, with 13 bases spanning the gap. This CDR3 is built from 13 residues. Germline lookup yields CDR1 DFQATT and CDR2 SNEGSKA (reference sequence). The CDR3 sequence: CSARPERNYGYTF. In nucleotides, the CDR3 is TGCAGTGCCCGACCGGAAAGGAACTATGGCTACACCTTC.

This clonotype was detected a few times. The chain joins TRBV20-1 to TRBJ2-5; D possibly matches TRBD1 or TRBD2 (5 bases each). CDR3 length: 13 amino acids. Germline CDR1 DFQATT, CDR2 SNEGSKA (reference sequence). V was pared by 3 bases and J by 2 bases, with 10 bases between. CDR3 residues: CSASRGPQETQYF. The DNA for the CDR3 is TGCAGTGCTAGCCGGGGCCCACAAGAGACCCAGTACTTC.

This clonotype was counted many times. CDR3 loop: CASSLFFGGRAVETQYF. The DNA of the CDR3 is TGTGCCAGCAGTTTATTTTTCGGAGGGAGGGCCGTAGAGACCCAGTACTTC. The chain links TRBV12-3 or TRBV12-4 to TRBJ2-5, with 7 bases aligning to TRBD2. This CDR3 is 17 amino acids long. V trimming: 2 bases; J trimming: 4 bases; junction bases outside the gene matches: 13.

In its sample, this clonotype was seen a few times. The gene calls are TRBV9 and TRBJ2-1, with D possibly being TRBD1 or TRBD2 (5 bases each). Germline CDR1 reads SGDLS; CDR2 reads YYNGEE. V was trimmed by 5 bases and J by 5 bases, leaving 14 bases between them. This CDR3 comprises 14 residues. DNA for the CDR3: TGTGCCAGCAGATCTGGGGGTTCCCACAATGAGCAGTTCTTC. This translates into CASRSGGSHNEQFF.

This chain joins TRBV28 and TRBJ2-1; D could derive from TRBD1 or TRBD2 (5 bases each). Germline V CDR1 and CDR2: MDHEN, SYDVKM. CDR3 length equals 14 residues. V was clipped by 7 bases and J by 4 bases, with 14 bases between them. Here the CDR3 reads CASITGAPYNEQFF. The CDR3 region has the DNA TGTGCCAGCATAACCGGGGCCCCGTACAATGAGCAGTTCTTC. The complete variable domain, with remaining parts taken from reference TRBV28 and TRBJ2-1, reads DVKVTQSSRYLVKRTGEKVFLECVQDMDHENMFWYRQDPGLGLRLIYFSYDVKMKEKGDIPEGYSVSREKKERFSLILESASTNQTSMYLCASITGAPYNEQFFGPGTRLTVL.

This clonotype was detected once. The chain uses TRBV20-1 and TRBJ2-4; 7 nucleotides line up with TRBD2. The junction had 9 bases not matched to a gene; V was cut back by 3 bases and J by 13 bases. Germline V gene lookup returns CDR1 DFQATT and CDR2 SNEGSKA (reference sequence). The length of the CDR3 is 12 residues. As DNA, the CDR3 is TGCAGTGCTAGGGGTGGGGGGGAAGGGCAGTACTTC. Its translation is CSARGGGEGQYF.

The rearrangement joins TRBV7-9 to TRBJ1-1; D ambiguous. V lost 3 bases, J lost 1 base, and 9 bases lay in between. Germline values: CDR1 SEHNR, CDR2 FQNEAQ (reference sequence). This CDR3 is built from 14 residues. The DNA of the CDR3 is TGTGCCAGCAGCTTTAGTAGACAGAACACTGAAGCTTTCTTT. This encodes CASSFSRQNTEAFF.

A remark on this clonotype: An end of the junction differs from the germline gene, which may be a read error. V usage is TRBV20-1 and J usage is TRBJ2-7; TRBD1 matches 9 bases. CDR3 length equals 15 residues. Looked up from germline, CDR1 is DFQATT and CDR2 is SNEGSKA (reference sequence). The CDR3 nucleotides read TGCAGTACTAGAGATCATTACAGGGGGCTCTACGAGCAGTACTTC. As protein: CSTRDHYRGLYEQYF.

In its sample, this clonotype was seen a few times. The rearrangement joins TRBV6-5 to TRBJ2-7; a possible D gene is TRBD2 (6 bases). CDR3 length: 14 residues. V lost 2 bases and J lost 4, with 12 bases in between. The V gene's germline CDR1 is MNHEY and CDR2 SVGAGI. In nucleotides, the CDR3 is TGTGCCAGCAGTTACAACTTGGAGGGGTACGAGCAGTACTTC. Protein product: CASSYNLEGYEQYF.